This is a list of T cell receptor beta chains from one sample in a study of shared clonotypes between healthy human individuals. Sequenced by immunoSEQ multiplex PCR; TCRdb stores in-frame clones only, minus some. This sample has about 1 million clones; about 77% occur once, and the top ten carry 1.5%. Sequenced material: memory CD4+ T cells sorted from blood. These receptors were obtained from a man younger than 35 in good health. The CDR3 runs from the conserved cysteine through the conserved F or W. Each record gives: J gene, clone size, V gene, CDR3 length, D gene, CDR3 protein, CDR3 DNA. D genes are given only for firm matches. The listing skips clone size in some rows; elsewhere it reads once, few, many or a size class.

TRBJ1-5	.	TRBV10-3	14	TRBD1	CAISSGQGNQPQHF	TGTGCCATCAGTTCCGGACAGGGGAATCAGCCCCAGCATTTT
TRBJ1-5	.	TRBV27	16	.	CASRSTHSTGNQPQHF	TGTGCCAGCAGATCCACCCACAGTACGGGCAATCAGCCCCAGCATTTT
TRBJ1-1	few	TRBV11-2	14	TRBD1	CASSLGDRNTEAFF	TGTGCCAGCAGCTTAGGGGACAGGAACACTGAAGCTTTCTTT
TRBJ2-1	.	TRBV7-2	13	.	CASSLVRENEQFF	TGTGCCAGCAGCTTAGTTAGGGAAAATGAGCAGTTCTTC
TRBJ2-7	.	TRBV6-1	13	.	CASNHRALGEQYF	TGTGCCAGCAACCACAGGGCGCTCGGCGAGCAGTACTTC
TRBJ1-2	.	TRBV29-1	12	.	CSALRTVAGYTF	TGCAGCGCCCTTAGGACGGTTGCTGGCTACACCTTC
TRBJ2-5	.	TRBV4-1	16	.	CASSRGQGNPRETQYF	TGCGCCAGCAGCCGGGGCCAGGGAAACCCTCGAGAGACCCAGTACTTC
TRBJ1-2	once	TRBV28	13	.	CASSSRTVYGYTF	TGTGCCAGCAGTTCCCGGACAGTCTATGGCTACACCTTC
TRBJ2-2	.	TRBV10-3	14	.	CAIQGRRNTGELFF	TGTGCCATCCAAGGGAGGAGGAACACCGGGGAGCTGTTTTTT
TRBJ2-3	.	TRBV7-3	13	.	CASSFGSTDTQYF	TGTGCCAGCAGCTTCGGATCCACAGATACGCAGTATTTT
TRBJ2-7	.	TRBV5-1	16	TRBD2	CASSPGTSGPAYEQYF	TGCGCCAGCAGCCCAGGGACTAGCGGGCCGGCCTACGAGCAGTACTTC
TRBJ1-3	.	TRBV10-3	14	.	CATAGNSSGNTIYF	TGTGCCACCGCGGGGAATAGCTCTGGAAACACCATATATTTT
TRBJ1-3	.	TRBV9	15	.	CASSPLHRVGNTIYF	TGTGCCAGCAGCCCATTACACAGGGTTGGAAACACCATATATTTT
TRBJ1-1	few	TRBV7-8	14	.	CASSPGQRNTEAFF	TGTGCCAGCAGCCCAGGACAGAGGAACACTGAAGCTTTCTTT
TRBJ2-3	.	TRBV27	12	TRBD2	CASGLDSNTQYF	TGTGCCAGCGGACTAGATAGTAATACGCAGTATTTT
TRBJ2-5	.	TRBV28	14	TRBD1	CASGTGQGLETQYF	TGTGCCAGCGGCACCGGACAGGGGCTAGAGACCCAGTACTTC
TRBJ2-1	.	TRBV5-1	14	.	CASSLAAGNNEQFF	TGCGCCAGCAGCTTGGCAGCCGGGAACAATGAGCAGTTCTTC
TRBJ1-1	.	TRBV18	16	.	CASSPVGPSLEAEAFF	TGTGCCAGCTCACCAGTGGGACCCTCACTCGAGGCTGAAGCTTTCTTT
TRBJ2-1	.	TRBV10-3	12	.	CAIWNRYNEQFF	TGTGCCATCTGGAACCGATACAATGAGCAGTTCTTC
TRBJ1-6	few	TRBV6-6	14	TRBD1	CATQTGTADSPLHF	TGTGCCACACAGACAGGGACAGCGGATTCACCCCTCCACTTT
TRBJ2-7	.	TRBV7-8	18	.	CASSLVTTGATLSYEQYF	TGTGCCAGCAGCTTAGTGACTACGGGGGCAACCCTTTCCTACGAGCAGTACTTC
TRBJ1-2	.	TRBV5-5	14	.	CASSLDRANYGYTF	TGTGCCAGCAGCTTAGACAGAGCTAACTATGGCTACACCTTC
TRBJ1-1	few	TRBV10-3	13	TRBD1	CAISGTGSTEAFF	TGTGCCATCAGCGGGACAGGTTCCACTGAAGCTTTCTTT
TRBJ2-2	.	TRBV19	14	TRBD1	CASTNRGRTGELFF	TGTGCCAGTACTAACAGGGGGCGCACCGGGGAGCTGTTTTTT